The 9 T cell receptor beta chains in this list originate from one sample, sequenced in a study of graft-versus-host responses after intestinal transplantation. Measured with immunoSEQ multiplex PCR; TCRdb has only the in-frame clones, and not every one. The sample has 3,000 to 3,500 clones; 30% to 35% are singletons. Sequencing was performed on alloreactive CD4+ T cells from a mixed lymphocyte reaction culture, taken before transplantation. Subset of the sample: CFSE-low proliferating T cells sorted from approximately six-day pre-transplant mixed lymphocyte reaction (GvH or HvG direction). The source of these receptors is a human patient who was an organ donor for intestinal transplantation.

The chain uses TRBV4-1 and TRBJ1-1, with TRBD1 matching over 8 bases. CDR1 and CDR2 from the germline V gene are MGHRA and YSYEKL. J was trimmed by 4 bases and V by 0 bases; bases with no gene match: 7. The CDR3 length is 16 residues. DNA for the CDR3: TGCGCCAGCAGCCAAGATCTGTCACAGGGGGTCACTGAAGCTTTCTTT. Protein sequence: CASSQDLSQGVTEAFF.

By its share, this clone is medium-sized. The gene calls are TRBV7-9 and TRBJ1-1; the D gene is possibly TRBD1 (5 bases). V lost 5 bases and J lost 8, with 15 bases in between. Germline V CDR1 and CDR2: SEHNR, FQNEAQ (reference sequence). This CDR3 has 13 residues. As DNA, the CDR3 is TGTGCCAGCAGCATATACGGGACTCTGGAAGCTTTCTTT. The encoded protein is CASSIYGTLEAFF.

This chain connects TRBV10-3 to TRBJ1-1; D might be TRBD1 (5 bases). This CDR3 has 13 residues. From germline, CDR1 is ENHRY and CDR2 SYGVKD. The V end was cut by 4 bases, the J end by 1 base, with 7 bases between. CDR3 in DNA: TGTGCCATCAGTGGAGGGGAGAACACTGAAGCTTTCTTT. Its translation is CAISGGENTEAFF.

The chain carries TRBV9 and TRBJ1-1; D remains unclear. Trimming shortened V by 7 bases and J by 5 bases, and 18 bases separated the two germline ends. CDR1 and CDR2 from the germline V gene are SGDLS and YYNGEE. The CDR3 totals 14 residues. CDR3 protein: CASSPADIVTEAFF. The CDR3 nucleotides are TGTGCCAGCTCCCCGGCAGACATTGTGACTGAAGCTTTCTTT.

V and J are TRBV6-5 and TRBJ2-2; perhaps TRBD2 as D (6 bases). The CDR3 covers 15 residues. Trimming took 6 bases from V and 6 from J, leaving 17 bases between them. The germline CDR1 and CDR2 sequences are MNHEY and SVGAGI. The CDR3 sequence is CASRGGGVGPGELFF. In DNA form, the CDR3 reads TGTGCCAGCAGGGGAGGCGGGGTGGGCCCCGGGGAGCTGTTTTTT.

The rearrangement uses TRBV5-6 and TRBJ1-4; unclear D gene. CDR1 SGHDT and CDR2 YYEEEE come from the germline V gene. The CDR3 has 18 residues. Trimming cost V 0 bases and J 1 base, with 16 bases left between them. CDR3 sequence (DNA): TGTGCCAGCAGCTTGGTCGAGTGGCGCAGAGAAACTAATGAAAAACTGTTTTTT. Encoded protein: CASSLVEWRRETNEKLFF.

In regard to this clone: Mismatch with germline at one junction end may stem from a read error. The chain joins TRBV5-1 to TRBJ2-2, with D unresolved. CDR3 length: 12 residues. Germline V gives CDR1 SGHRS, CDR2 YFSETQ. CDR3 sequence: CASSPDPGQLFF. CDR3 nucleotides: TGCGCCAGCAGCCCCGACCCCGGGCAGCTGTTTTTT.

In its sample, this clone ranks as large. Other DNA sequences from this sample encode an identical CDR3 as well. This chain uses TRBV5-1 with TRBJ2-7; 11 positions agree with TRBD2. J gave up 0 bases and V 3 bases, and 2 bases lay outside the gene matches. There are 15 residues in the CDR3. The germline V gene encodes CDR1 SGHRS and CDR2 YFSETQ. CDR3 nucleotides: TGCGCCAGCAGCTGGGGGACTAGCGGCTCCTACGAGCAGTACTTC. Encoded protein: CASSWGTSGSYEQYF.

The rearrangement uses TRBV6-5 and TRBJ1-5; D is unclear. The germline CDR1 and CDR2 sequences are MNHEY and SVGAGI. V was cut by 0 bases and J by 4 bases, with 4 bases left in between. The CDR3 totals 13 residues. The CDR3: CASSYSLNQPQHF. In nucleotides, the CDR3 is TGTGCCAGCAGTTACTCATTGAATCAGCCCCAGCATTTT.